A selection of T cell receptor beta chains follows, all from one sample in a study of T cell responses to AZD1222 COVID-19 vaccine. Libraries were prepared by immunoSEQ multiplex PCR; TCRdb keeps only in-frame clonotypes and omits some of them. This sample has 250,000 to 300,000 clones, with almost 95% found just once. The material sequenced was peripheral blood, taken 28 days after the second AZD1222 dose. These receptors all come from an adult who received the AZD1222 COVID-19 vaccine. Both conserved end residues are part of each CDR3. Fields, in order: CDR3 length, clone size, V gene, J gene, D gene, CDR3 DNA, CDR3 protein. D genes are given only for firm matches. For some rows the clone size is stated as once, few or many, or as a class when expanded; others skip it.

cdr3_length: 14; clone_size: NA; v_call: TRBV5-4; j_call: TRBJ2-7; d_call: TRBD1; cdr3_nt: TGTGCCAGCAGCCCCCCGGGACAGCCCTACGAGCAGTACTTC; cdr3_aa: CASSPPGQPYEQYF
cdr3_length: 14; clone_size: once; v_call: TRBV15; j_call: TRBJ2-1; d_call: NA; cdr3_nt: TGTGCCACCAGCAGACTACTAGAAGACAATGAGCAGTTCTTC; cdr3_aa: CATSRLLEDNEQFF
cdr3_length: 15; clone_size: NA; v_call: TRBV11-3; j_call: TRBJ2-2; d_call: NA; cdr3_nt: TGTGCCAGCAGCTCCGCAGGTCTGAACACCGGGGAGCTGTTTTTT; cdr3_aa: CASSSAGLNTGELFF
cdr3_length: 13; clone_size: once; v_call: TRBV7-9; j_call: TRBJ2-3; d_call: NA; cdr3_nt: TGTGCCAGCAGCCCCCGATGGGCAGATACGCAGTATTTT; cdr3_aa: CASSPRWADTQYF
cdr3_length: 14; clone_size: NA; v_call: TRBV28; j_call: TRBJ2-7; d_call: NA; cdr3_nt: TGTGCCAGCAGTACCGGGGGCGGTAAGGTCGAGCAGTACTTC; cdr3_aa: CASSTGGGKVEQYF
cdr3_length: 12; clone_size: NA; v_call: TRBV18; j_call: TRBJ2-1; d_call: NA; cdr3_nt: TGTGCCAGCTCCCCGGGACGGCATGAGCAGTTCTTC; cdr3_aa: CASSPGRHEQFF
cdr3_length: 13; clone_size: NA; v_call: TRBV28; j_call: TRBJ2-7; d_call: NA; cdr3_nt: TGTGCCAGCATCCCAATGGGGAGCTACGAGCAGTACTTC; cdr3_aa: CASIPMGSYEQYF
cdr3_length: 14; clone_size: NA; v_call: TRBV4-3; j_call: TRBJ2-3; d_call: TRBD2; cdr3_nt: TGCGCCAGCGCCCTAGCGGGCTCCACAGATACGCAGTATTTT; cdr3_aa: CASALAGSTDTQYF
cdr3_length: 17; clone_size: NA; v_call: TRBV5-6; j_call: TRBJ2-3; d_call: TRBD1; cdr3_nt: TGTGCCAGCAGCACCAAGACAGGGGCAACTAGCACAGATACGCAGTATTTT; cdr3_aa: CASSTKTGATSTDTQYF
cdr3_length: 14; clone_size: NA; v_call: TRBV9; j_call: TRBJ2-3; d_call: NA; cdr3_nt: TGTGCCAGCAGCGTTGACAGGCTCGCAGATACGCAGTATTTT; cdr3_aa: CASSVDRLADTQYF
cdr3_length: 16; clone_size: NA; v_call: TRBV28; j_call: TRBJ1-4; d_call: NA; cdr3_nt: TGTGCCAGCAGTTTACTATCGACAGGACATAATGAAAAACTGTTTTTT; cdr3_aa: CASSLLSTGHNEKLFF
cdr3_length: 15; clone_size: NA; v_call: TRBV5-1; j_call: TRBJ2-3; d_call: TRBD2; cdr3_nt: TGCGCCAGCGGCCGGGCTAGCGGGAGTCCAGATACGCAGTATTTT; cdr3_aa: CASGRASGSPDTQYF
cdr3_length: 14; clone_size: NA; v_call: TRBV6-6; j_call: TRBJ1-3; d_call: NA; cdr3_nt: TGTGCCAGCAACCCCTGGGGCTTTGGAAACACCATATATTTT; cdr3_aa: CASNPWGFGNTIYF
cdr3_length: 18; clone_size: NA; v_call: TRBV5-4; j_call: TRBJ2-3; d_call: TRBD2; cdr3_nt: TGTGCCAGCAGCCCGGGACTAGCGGGGGCCTTGGGGATGGATACGCAGTATTTT; cdr3_aa: CASSPGLAGALGMDTQYF
cdr3_length: 14; clone_size: NA; v_call: TRBV20-1; j_call: TRBJ1-2; d_call: TRBD1; cdr3_nt: TGCAGTGCTAGTTCCGGACAGGGAACGTATGGCTACACCTTC; cdr3_aa: CSASSGQGTYGYTF
cdr3_length: 13; clone_size: NA; v_call: TRBV7-7; j_call: TRBJ2-2; d_call: NA; cdr3_nt: TGTGCTAGCAGCTCCCCGGGGCTCGGGGAGCTGTTTTTT; cdr3_aa: CASSSPGLGELFF
cdr3_length: 16; clone_size: NA; v_call: TRBV18; j_call: TRBJ2-3; d_call: TRBD2; cdr3_nt: TGTGCCAGCTCACCACCCGGACTAGCGTTCACAGATACGCAGTATTTT; cdr3_aa: CASSPPGLAFTDTQYF
cdr3_length: 16; clone_size: NA; v_call: TRBV5-4; j_call: TRBJ2-1; d_call: NA; cdr3_nt: TGTGCCAGCAGTGGGATGGCGGGTTCCTCCTACAATGAGCAGTTCTTC; cdr3_aa: CASSGMAGSSYNEQFF
cdr3_length: 13; clone_size: NA; v_call: TRBV7-8; j_call: TRBJ1-2; d_call: NA; cdr3_nt: TGTGCCAGCAGCCACGGACCAGACTATGGCTACACCTTC; cdr3_aa: CASSHGPDYGYTF
cdr3_length: 14; clone_size: NA; v_call: TRBV29-1; j_call: TRBJ2-7; d_call: TRBD1; cdr3_nt: TGCAGCGTTGAAAAGGGGGCAGCCCCCTACGAGCAGTACTTC; cdr3_aa: CSVEKGAAPYEQYF
cdr3_length: 13; clone_size: NA; v_call: TRBV3-1/TRBV3-2; j_call: TRBJ2-3; d_call: NA; cdr3_nt: TGTGCCAGCAGCCCCGGTTTCAGAGGTACGCAGTATTTT; cdr3_aa: CASSPGFRGTQYF
cdr3_length: 16; clone_size: NA; v_call: TRBV3-1/TRBV3-2; j_call: TRBJ2-3; d_call: TRBD2; cdr3_nt: TGTGCCAGCAGTCCACTAGCGGGGGGGCCGGGAGATACGCAGTATTTT; cdr3_aa: CASSPLAGGPGDTQYF
cdr3_length: 15; clone_size: NA; v_call: TRBV7-3; j_call: TRBJ2-3; d_call: TRBD2; cdr3_nt: TGTGCCAGCAGCTTACTAGCGGGGGGCACAGATACGCAGTATTTT; cdr3_aa: CASSLLAGGTDTQYF
cdr3_length: 15; clone_size: NA; v_call: TRBV5-1; j_call: TRBJ1-3; d_call: NA; cdr3_nt: TGCGCCAGCAGCTTGGTCGGGGGCGGTGGAAACACCATATATTTT; cdr3_aa: CASSLVGGGGNTIYF
cdr3_length: 15; clone_size: NA; v_call: TRBV5-4; j_call: TRBJ2-7; d_call: TRBD2; cdr3_nt: TGTGCCAGCAGCTTGAGACTAGCGGGACGATACGAGCAGTACTTC; cdr3_aa: CASSLRLAGRYEQYF
cdr3_length: 15; clone_size: NA; v_call: TRBV11-3; j_call: TRBJ2-1; d_call: NA; cdr3_nt: TGTGCCAGCAGCTTAAATCCGGGCTCACGCAATGAGCAGTTCTTC; cdr3_aa: CASSLNPGSRNEQFF
cdr3_length: 17; clone_size: NA; v_call: TRBV4-1; j_call: TRBJ1-1; d_call: NA; cdr3_nt: TGCGCCAGCAGCCAAGATTTAGGGCCCAGGGGCCGGGTTCTGGCTTTCTTT; cdr3_aa: CASSQDLGPRGRVLAFF
cdr3_length: 13; clone_size: NA; v_call: TRBV11-2; j_call: TRBJ2-7; d_call: NA; cdr3_nt: TGTGCCAGCAGCTTAGTGCTAGCCTACGAGCAGTACTTC; cdr3_aa: CASSLVLAYEQYF
cdr3_length: 15; clone_size: NA; v_call: TRBV5-1; j_call: TRBJ1-2; d_call: TRBD1; cdr3_nt: TGCGCCAGCAGCTTGGAGGGGGCCCAAAGCTATGGCTACACCTTC; cdr3_aa: CASSLEGAQSYGYTF
cdr3_length: 12; clone_size: NA; v_call: TRBV7-2; j_call: TRBJ1-1; d_call: NA; cdr3_nt: TGTGCCAGCAGCTGGGTGACAGGTGAAGCTTTCTTT; cdr3_aa: CASSWVTGEAFF
cdr3_length: 14; clone_size: NA; v_call: TRBV28; j_call: TRBJ1-3; d_call: NA; cdr3_nt: TGTGCCAGCGGGGAGACAGTCTCTGGAAACACCATATATTTT; cdr3_aa: CASGETVSGNTIYF
cdr3_length: 11; clone_size: NA; v_call: TRBV6-5; j_call: TRBJ2-7; d_call: NA; cdr3_nt: TGTGCCAGCAGCAGGGGAAGGGAGCAGTACTTC; cdr3_aa: CASSRGREQYF
cdr3_length: 15; clone_size: NA; v_call: TRBV2; j_call: TRBJ2-2; d_call: NA; cdr3_nt: TGTGCCAGCAGTGTAGGGGGGCGCGCCACCGGGGAGCTGTTTTTT; cdr3_aa: CASSVGGRATGELFF
cdr3_length: 16; clone_size: NA; v_call: TRBV4-2; j_call: TRBJ2-5; d_call: TRBD2; cdr3_nt: TGTGCCAGCAGCCCCATTCTGGTAGCGGGACAAGAGACCCAGTACTTC; cdr3_aa: CASSPILVAGQETQYF
cdr3_length: 13; clone_size: NA; v_call: TRBV28; j_call: TRBJ1-2; d_call: NA; cdr3_nt: TGTGCCAGCATTTCTCGGTCGGACTATGGCTACACCTTC; cdr3_aa: CASISRSDYGYTF
cdr3_length: 18; clone_size: NA; v_call: TRBV3-1/TRBV3-2; j_call: TRBJ2-3; d_call: TRBD2; cdr3_nt: TGTGCCAGCAGCCCAAGTGAAAGTAGCGGGAGGGGGACAGATACGCAGTATTTT; cdr3_aa: CASSPSESSGRGTDTQYF
cdr3_length: 14; clone_size: once; v_call: TRBV11-2; j_call: TRBJ1-1; d_call: NA; cdr3_nt: TGTGCCAGCAGCCGGACTACAGGGAACACTGAAGCTTTCTTT; cdr3_aa: CASSRTTGNTEAFF
cdr3_length: 13; clone_size: NA; v_call: TRBV15; j_call: TRBJ1-2; d_call: NA; cdr3_nt: TGTGCCACCAGCTCCTCCAGGGTTGGCGGCTACACCTTC; cdr3_aa: CATSSSRVGGYTF
cdr3_length: 16; clone_size: NA; v_call: TRBV3-1/TRBV3-2; j_call: TRBJ1-1; d_call: NA; cdr3_nt: TGTGCCAGCAGCGCCTACAGGGACGGCGGGAACACTGAAGCTTTCTTT; cdr3_aa: CASSAYRDGGNTEAFF
cdr3_length: 14; clone_size: NA; v_call: TRBV5-1; j_call: TRBJ2-2; d_call: NA; cdr3_nt: TGCGCCAGCAGCTTAGAACTTAGCACCGGGGAGCTGTTTTTT; cdr3_aa: CASSLELSTGELFF
cdr3_length: 13; clone_size: NA; v_call: TRBV7-2; j_call: TRBJ2-3; d_call: NA; cdr3_nt: TGTGCCAGCAGCGCCTCACCCGGGGATACGCAGTATTTT; cdr3_aa: CASSASPGDTQYF
cdr3_length: 13; clone_size: once; v_call: TRBV9; j_call: TRBJ2-5; d_call: NA; cdr3_nt: TGTGCCAGCAGCGCCGGGCCGGAGGAGACCCAGTACTTC; cdr3_aa: CASSAGPEETQYF
cdr3_length: 14; clone_size: NA; v_call: TRBV6-5; j_call: TRBJ2-7; d_call: TRBD1; cdr3_nt: TGTGCCAGCAGCCTGAGTCAGGGGGCGAATCAGCAGTACTTC; cdr3_aa: CASSLSQGANQQYF
cdr3_length: 12; clone_size: few; v_call: TRBV14; j_call: TRBJ1-5; d_call: NA; cdr3_nt: TGTGCCAGCAGCCACCTCAATCAGCCCCAGCATTTT; cdr3_aa: CASSHLNQPQHF
cdr3_length: 17; clone_size: NA; v_call: TRBV18; j_call: TRBJ1-5; d_call: NA; cdr3_nt: TGTGCCAGCTCACCACCCGCAGGGGTCTATAGCAATCAGCCCCAGCATTTT; cdr3_aa: CASSPPAGVYSNQPQHF
cdr3_length: 14; clone_size: NA; v_call: TRBV6-5; j_call: TRBJ2-3; d_call: TRBD1; cdr3_nt: TGTGCCAGCAGCCCAACCGGACAGGCTCTCTCGCAGTATTTT; cdr3_aa: CASSPTGQALSQYF
cdr3_length: 14; clone_size: NA; v_call: TRBV6-5; j_call: TRBJ1-6; d_call: NA; cdr3_nt: TGTGCCAGCAGTTCCGGGCCGTATAATTCACCCCTCCACTTT; cdr3_aa: CASSSGPYNSPLHF
cdr3_length: 11; clone_size: NA; v_call: TRBV2; j_call: TRBJ2-2; d_call: NA; cdr3_nt: TGTGCCAGCAGCGGCCTCCGGGAGCTGTTTTTT; cdr3_aa: CASSGLRELFF
cdr3_length: 15; clone_size: NA; v_call: TRBV5-4; j_call: TRBJ2-5; d_call: TRBD1; cdr3_nt: TGTGCCAGCAGCTCCCCCAGGGGGCTACAAGAGACCCAGTACTTC; cdr3_aa: CASSSPRGLQETQYF
cdr3_length: 12; clone_size: NA; v_call: TRBV2; j_call: TRBJ1-1; d_call: NA; cdr3_nt: TGTGCCACCGGCGGGGGGAACACTGAAGCTTTCTTT; cdr3_aa: CATGGGNTEAFF
cdr3_length: 14; clone_size: few; v_call: TRBV30; j_call: TRBJ1-2; d_call: NA; cdr3_nt: TGTGCCTGGAGTACCCGGACAGTTAACTATGGCTACACCTTC; cdr3_aa: CAWSTRTVNYGYTF
cdr3_length: 15; clone_size: NA; v_call: TRBV3-1/TRBV3-2; j_call: TRBJ2-7; d_call: NA; cdr3_nt: TGTGCCAGCAGCCAAGCGGGCCTTTCTTCCTACGAGCAGTACTTC; cdr3_aa: CASSQAGLSSYEQYF
cdr3_length: 13; clone_size: NA; v_call: TRBV25-1; j_call: TRBJ1-2; d_call: NA; cdr3_nt: TGTGCCAGCAGGGCGGCGGGGGGACATGGCTACACCTTC; cdr3_aa: CASRAAGGHGYTF
cdr3_length: 14; clone_size: NA; v_call: TRBV9; j_call: TRBJ2-3; d_call: TRBD2; cdr3_nt: TGTGCCAGCAGCCCTGGGACGGGGGGAGATACGCAGTATTTT; cdr3_aa: CASSPGTGGDTQYF
cdr3_length: 15; clone_size: NA; v_call: TRBV7-6; j_call: TRBJ2-2; d_call: TRBD1; cdr3_nt: TGTGCCAGCAGCTTAGAGGGGGCAGCCACCGGGGAGCTGTTTTTT; cdr3_aa: CASSLEGAATGELFF
cdr3_length: 14; clone_size: NA; v_call: TRBV19; j_call: TRBJ1-2; d_call: NA; cdr3_nt: TGTGCCAGTAGCCCGGGAAGGGACCTATTTGGCTACACCTTC; cdr3_aa: CASSPGRDLFGYTF
cdr3_length: 17; clone_size: NA; v_call: TRBV27; j_call: TRBJ2-1; d_call: TRBD2; cdr3_nt: TGTGCCAGCAGTTTCTTGCTAGCGGGGGGTTCTCCCAATGAGCAGTTCTTC; cdr3_aa: CASSFLLAGGSPNEQFF
cdr3_length: 13; clone_size: NA; v_call: TRBV29-1; j_call: TRBJ1-2; d_call: NA; cdr3_nt: TGCAGCGCCTACAAGGTAGATAACTATGGCTACACCTTC; cdr3_aa: CSAYKVDNYGYTF
cdr3_length: 13; clone_size: NA; v_call: TRBV30; j_call: TRBJ1-3; d_call: NA; cdr3_nt: TGTGCCTGGAGTGTGAGCTCTGGAAACACCATATATTTT; cdr3_aa: CAWSVSSGNTIYF